Listed here are 14 T cell receptor beta chains from one sample, sequenced in a study of PD-L1 blockade in urothelial cancer (TCRdb year 2017). The label giving this sample's time point can be read as: pretreatment peripheral blood. Library generation was performed with the immunoSEQ multiplex PCR assay. TCRdb took this table from immuneACCESS and kept in-frame rearrangements with V and J called. Such tables lack part of the clones; where checked against another copy, unresolved V genes explain under half of the gap, and the rest is unexplained. For this sample there are about 72,000 clones; around 85% appear just once. Together, the top ten hold 15% of the sample. Sequenced here: PBMCs, sampled around atezolizumab (anti-PD-L1) treatment. All receptors come from a man between 60 and 70 years old with urothelial cancer.

The chain is built from TRBV19 and TRBJ1-4; 8 positions match TRBD1. V was pared by 6 bases and J by 7 bases, with 4 bases of the junction left unmatched. The CDR3 is 13 amino acids. The germline V gene encodes CDR1 LNHDA and CDR2 SQIVND (reference sequence). CDR3 sequence reads: CASSGTGGEKLFF. As DNA, the CDR3 is TGTGCCAGTAGCGGGACAGGAGGTGAAAAACTGTTTTTT.

This clone was observed once. J is TRBJ2-5 and V is TRBV10-1, with TRBD2 matching over 9 bases. In germline, CDR1 is WNHNN, CDR2 SYGVQD (reference sequence). CDR3 size: 15 residues. Trimming at V came to 0 bases and at J to 6 bases, leaving 5 bases not matched to a gene. The CDR3 bases are TGCGCCAGCAGTGAGTCGGATAGCGGGGGACAGACCCAGTACTTC. Protein product: CASSESDSGGQTQYF.

The rearrangement links TRBV9 to TRBJ2-1; 8 bases fit TRBD2. V trimming: 1 base; J trimming: 4 bases; junction bases outside the gene matches: 7. This CDR3 is built from 16 residues. CDR1 and CDR2 from the germline V gene are SGDLS and YYNGEE. CDR3 region: CASSVTGTREYNEQFF. The CDR3 DNA follows: TGTGCCAGCAGCGTAACAGGGACTAGGGAATACAATGAGCAGTTCTTC.

This CDR3 is CASIPHSPGQIAGVNSYEQYF. In DNA form, the CDR3 reads TGTGCCAGCATCCCACACTCACCGGGACAGATAGCGGGGGTCAATTCCTACGAGCAGTACTTC. The V call is TRBV2, the J call TRBJ2-7; TRBD2 matches 9 bases. V was clipped by 7 bases and J by 1 base; unmatched bases: 26. The CDR3 is 21 amino acids. Per the germline V gene, CDR1 is SNHLY and CDR2 is FYNNEI. Looking up the rest from reference TRBV2 and TRBJ2-7 gives the full variable domain: EPEVTQTPSHQVTQMGQEVILRCVPISNHLYFYWYRQILGQKVEFLVSFYNNEISEKSEIFDDQFSVERPDGSNFTLKIRSTKLEDSAMYFCASIPHSPGQIAGVNSYEQYFGPGTRLTVT.

The genes are TRBV18 and TRBJ2-3, with 7 positions matching TRBD1. This CDR3 spans 16 amino acids. Germline values: CDR1 KGHSH, CDR2 LQKENI. V lost 2 bases to trimming and J lost 4 bases; unmatched junction nucleotides: 9. CDR3 sequence (DNA): TGTGCCAGCTCACCAACGACAGGGACGGGATCAGATACGCAGTATTTT. Translation: CASSPTTGTGSDTQYF.

This clone was seen a few times. The chain recombines TRBV6-5 with TRBJ2-1; a weak D match, TRBD2 (5 bases). The CDR3 has 15 amino acids. CDR1 is MNHEY and CDR2 is SVGAGI in the germline V gene. The V end was cut by 4 bases, the J end by 2 bases, with 12 bases between. The CDR3 DNA reads as TGTGCCAGCAGTTCCCGGGGTGACACCTACAATGAGCAGTTCTTC. Translating gives CASSSRGDTYNEQFF.

This clone was seen a single time. The genes are TRBV9 and TRBJ1-6; maybe TRBD1 (5 bases). CDR3 length equals 16 residues. CDR1 and CDR2 from the germline V gene are SGDLS and YYNGEE. With 3 bases removed from V and 5 bases from J, the gap between germline ends came to 15 bases. CDR3: CASSARGGMDNSPLHF. CDR3 in DNA: TGTGCCAGCAGCGCTCGGGGGGGAATGGATAATTCACCCCTCCACTTT.

This sequence joins TRBV12-5 and TRBJ2-3, with D possibly being TRBD1 (6 bases). Germline CDR1 LGHNT, CDR2 FRNRAP. Trimming shortened V by 3 bases and J by 4 bases, and 17 bases separated the two germline ends. The CDR3 is 16 residues long. CDR3 residues: CASGFTGFEKADTQYF. The CDR3 nucleotides are TGTGCTAGTGGTTTTACAGGGTTTGAGAAGGCAGATACGCAGTATTTT.

The chain uses TRBV9 and TRBJ2-7, with 9 bases identical to TRBD2. The CDR3 is 15 amino acids. V lost 4 bases and J lost 2; bases outside the gene matches: 7. Germline assignment: CDR1 SGDLS and CDR2 YYNGEE. CDR3 region: CASSPRGGLAYEQYF. CDR3 bases: TGTGCCAGCAGCCCGCGGGGGGGCCTAGCCTACGAGCAGTACTTC.

This sequence joins TRBV27 and TRBJ2-1; 10 positions match TRBD2. From germline, CDR1 is MNHEY and CDR2 SMNVEV (reference sequence). The junction had 11 bases not matched to a gene; V was cut back by 6 bases and J by 3 bases. The length of the CDR3 is 17 residues. The CDR3 sequence is CASRQIHSGGHYNEQFF. CDR3 DNA: TGTGCCAGCAGACAAATCCATAGCGGGGGGCACTACAATGAGCAGTTCTTC.

The chain employs TRBV19 and TRBJ1-1; D is perhaps TRBD1 (5 bases). The germline CDR1 and CDR2 sequences are LNHDA and SQIVND (reference sequence). Trimming cost V 4 bases and J 1 base, with 13 bases left between them. CDR3 size: 15 residues. The CDR3 DNA reads as TGTGCCAGTAGTAAGGGGAAAAGGGGGAACACTGAAGCTTTCTTT. Translating gives CASSKGKRGNTEAFF.

The chain combines TRBV6-1 with TRBJ1-5, with D tentatively TRBD1 (6 bases). The CDR3 extends over 15 amino acids. Germline CDR1 is MNHNS and CDR2 is SASEGT. The germline V and J ends were trimmed by 3 bases and 5 bases, with 14 bases remaining between them. The CDR3 here is CASSDPGGLHQPQHF. The CDR3 coding sequence is TGTGCCAGCAGTGATCCGGGGGGCCTCCATCAGCCCCAGCATTTT.

The chain couples TRBV7-2 to TRBJ2-6; D unclear. V lost 4 bases, J lost 0 bases, and 7 bases lay in between. The CDR3 is 15 residues long. Germline CDR1 SGHTA, CDR2 FQGNSA. The CDR3 coding sequence is TGTGCCAGCAGCTCCCACTCCTCTGGGGCCAACGTCCTGACTTTC. The encoded protein is CASSSHSSGANVLTF.

The rearrangement links TRBV7-9 to TRBJ2-2, with a possible D match to TRBD1 (5 bases). Deletions cut 3 bases from V and 5 bases from J, with 7 bases between. The CDR3 is 13 amino acids. CDR1 SEHNR and CDR2 FQNEAQ come from the germline V gene (reference sequence). CDR3 DNA sequence: TGTGCCAGCAGCTTTCAGGGAACCGGGGAGCTGTTTTTT. Amino acid sequence: CASSFQGTGELFF.